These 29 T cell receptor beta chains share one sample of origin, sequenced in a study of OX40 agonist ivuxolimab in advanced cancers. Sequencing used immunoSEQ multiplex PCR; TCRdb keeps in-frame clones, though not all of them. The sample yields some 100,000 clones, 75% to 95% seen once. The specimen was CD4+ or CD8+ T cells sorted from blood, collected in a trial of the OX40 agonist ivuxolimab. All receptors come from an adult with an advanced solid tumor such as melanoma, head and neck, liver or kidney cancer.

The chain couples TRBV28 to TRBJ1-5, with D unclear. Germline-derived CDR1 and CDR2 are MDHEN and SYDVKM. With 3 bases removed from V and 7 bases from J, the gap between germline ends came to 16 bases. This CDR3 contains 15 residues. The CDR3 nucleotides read TGTGCCAGCAGTTTTTTACATCTTCTAGACCAGCCCCAGCATTTT. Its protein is CASSFLHLLDQPQHF.

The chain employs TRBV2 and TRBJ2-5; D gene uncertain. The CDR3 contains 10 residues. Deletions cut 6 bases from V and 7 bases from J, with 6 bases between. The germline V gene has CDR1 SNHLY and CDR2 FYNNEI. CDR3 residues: CASSLATQYF. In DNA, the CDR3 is TGTGCCAGCAGCTTGGCGACCCAGTACTTC. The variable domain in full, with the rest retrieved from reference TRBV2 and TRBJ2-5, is EPEVTQTPSHQVTQMGQEVILRCVPISNHLYFYWYRQILGQKVEFLVSFYNNEISEKSEIFDDQFSVERPDGSNFTLKIRSTKLEDSAMYFCASSLATQYFGPGTRLLVL.

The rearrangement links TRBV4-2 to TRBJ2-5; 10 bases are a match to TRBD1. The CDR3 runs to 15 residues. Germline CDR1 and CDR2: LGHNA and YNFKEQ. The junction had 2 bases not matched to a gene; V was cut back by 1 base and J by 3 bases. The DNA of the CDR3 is TGTGCCAGCAGCCAAGCTGGGACAGGGGAAGAGACCCAGTACTTC. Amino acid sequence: CASSQAGTGEETQYF.

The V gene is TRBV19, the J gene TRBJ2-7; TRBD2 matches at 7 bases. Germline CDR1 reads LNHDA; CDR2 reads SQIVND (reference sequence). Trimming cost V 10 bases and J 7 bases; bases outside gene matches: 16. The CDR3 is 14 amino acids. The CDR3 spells CATRSQRDWGEQYF. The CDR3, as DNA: TGTGCCACCCGATCCCAGCGGGATTGGGGGGAGCAGTACTTC.

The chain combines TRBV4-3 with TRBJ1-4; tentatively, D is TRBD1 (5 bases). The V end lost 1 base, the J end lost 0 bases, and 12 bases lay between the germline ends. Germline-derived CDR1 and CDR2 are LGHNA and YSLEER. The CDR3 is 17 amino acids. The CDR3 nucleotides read TGCGCCAGCAGCCAAGGGACACACCCAACAACTAATGAAAAACTGTTTTTT. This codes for CASSQGTHPTTNEKLFF.

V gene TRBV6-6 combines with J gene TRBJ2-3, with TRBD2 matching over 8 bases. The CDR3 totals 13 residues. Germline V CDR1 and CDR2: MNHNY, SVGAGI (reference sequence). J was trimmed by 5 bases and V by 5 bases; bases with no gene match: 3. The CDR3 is CASSSLAGDTQYF. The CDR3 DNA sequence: TGTGCCAGCAGTAGTCTAGCGGGAGATACGCAGTATTTT.

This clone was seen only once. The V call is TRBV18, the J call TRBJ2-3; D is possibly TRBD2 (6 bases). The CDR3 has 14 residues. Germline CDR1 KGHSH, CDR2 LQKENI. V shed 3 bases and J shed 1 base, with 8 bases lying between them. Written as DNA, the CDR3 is TGTGCCAGCTCACCGGGACTGGGCACAGATACGCAGTATTTT. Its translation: CASSPGLGTDTQYF. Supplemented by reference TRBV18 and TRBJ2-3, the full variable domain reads NAGVMQNPRHLVRRRGQEARLRCSPMKGHSHVYWYRQLPEEGLKFMVYLQKENIIDESGMPKERFSAEFPKEGPSILRIQQVVRGDSAAYFCASSPGLGTDTQYFGPGTRLTVL.

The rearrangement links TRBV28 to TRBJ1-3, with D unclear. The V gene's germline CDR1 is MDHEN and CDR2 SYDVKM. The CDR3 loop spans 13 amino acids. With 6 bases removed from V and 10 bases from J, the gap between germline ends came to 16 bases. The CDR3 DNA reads TGTGCCAGCAGGGAAGCCCTCCCGGGGACCATATATTTT. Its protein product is CASREALPGTIYF.

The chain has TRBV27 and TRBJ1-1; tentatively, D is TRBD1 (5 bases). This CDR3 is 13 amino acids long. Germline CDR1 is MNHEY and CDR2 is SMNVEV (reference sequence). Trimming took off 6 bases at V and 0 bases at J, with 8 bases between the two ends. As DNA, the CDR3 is TGTGCCAGCAGCCGACAGCTGAACACTGAAGCTTTCTTT. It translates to CASSRQLNTEAFF.

The CDR3 protein is CASSLNRASFEAFF. CDR3 in DNA: TGTGCCAGCAGCTTAAACAGGGCGAGTTTTGAAGCTTTCTTT. V and J are TRBV7-2 and TRBJ1-1, with D perhaps TRBD1 (6 bases). The CDR3 loop spans 14 amino acids. V gave up 2 bases and J gave up 7 bases, with 14 bases separating them. Germline V gives CDR1 SGHTA, CDR2 FQGNSA.

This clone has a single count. In DNA, the CDR3 is TGTGCCAGCAGCAGAACCGGGACAGGGTATTTCGGGGAGCTGTTTTTT. Translated, it gives CASSRTGTGYFGELFF. This rearrangement joins TRBV5-4 to TRBJ2-2; 9 bases are shared with TRBD1. The trim removed 4 bases at V and 7 bases at J, leaving 11 bases unmatched. The CDR3 contains 16 residues. Germline-derived CDR1 and CDR2 are SGHNT and YYREEE (reference sequence).

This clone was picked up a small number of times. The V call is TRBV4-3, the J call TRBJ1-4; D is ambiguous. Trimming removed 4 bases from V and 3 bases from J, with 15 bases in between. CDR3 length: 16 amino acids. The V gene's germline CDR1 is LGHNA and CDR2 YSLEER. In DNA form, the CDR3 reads TGCGCCAGCAGCCTCATCTTCGACACACCTAATGAAAAACTGTTTTTT. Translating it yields CASSLIFDTPNEKLFF.

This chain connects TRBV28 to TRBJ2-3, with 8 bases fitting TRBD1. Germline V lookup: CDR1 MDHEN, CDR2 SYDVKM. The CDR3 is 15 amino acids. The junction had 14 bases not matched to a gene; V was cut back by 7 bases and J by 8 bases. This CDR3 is CASTRGRQGFGTQYF. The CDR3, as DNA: TGTGCCAGCACCCGCGGCAGACAGGGGTTCGGTACGCAGTATTTT.

Here the CDR3 reads CASSKRGTGELFF. CDR3 bases: TGTGCCAGCAGCAAACGAGGCACCGGGGAGCTGTTTTTT. V gene TRBV7-3 combines with J gene TRBJ2-2; D is unresolved. The CDR3 extends over 13 amino acids. CDR1 and CDR2 from the germline V gene are SGHTA and FQGTGA. V shed 5 bases and J shed 4 bases, with 8 bases lying between them.

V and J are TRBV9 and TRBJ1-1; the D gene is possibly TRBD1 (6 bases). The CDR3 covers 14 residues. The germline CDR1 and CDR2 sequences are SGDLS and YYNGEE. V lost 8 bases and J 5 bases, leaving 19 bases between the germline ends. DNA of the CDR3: TGTGCCAGTAGTAACCCAGGGGTGCGGACTGAAGCTTTCTTT. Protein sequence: CASSNPGVRTEAFF.

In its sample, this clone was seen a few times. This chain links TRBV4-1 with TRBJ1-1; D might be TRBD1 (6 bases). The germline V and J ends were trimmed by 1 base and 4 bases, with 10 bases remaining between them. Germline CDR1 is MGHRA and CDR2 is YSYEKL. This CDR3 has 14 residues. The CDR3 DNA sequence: TGCGCCAGCAGCCAAGTATACAGGGCCACTGAAGCTTTCTTT. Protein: CASSQVYRATEAFF.

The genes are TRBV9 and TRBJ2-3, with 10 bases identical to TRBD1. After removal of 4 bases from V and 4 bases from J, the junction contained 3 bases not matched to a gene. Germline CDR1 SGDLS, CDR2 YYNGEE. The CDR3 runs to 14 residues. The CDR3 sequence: CASSIGTGADTQYF. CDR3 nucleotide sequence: TGTGCCAGCAGCATCGGGACAGGGGCAGATACGCAGTATTTT.

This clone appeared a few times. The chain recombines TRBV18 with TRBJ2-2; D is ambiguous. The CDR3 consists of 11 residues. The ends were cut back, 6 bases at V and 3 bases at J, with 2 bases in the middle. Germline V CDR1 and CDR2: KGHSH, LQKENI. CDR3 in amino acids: CASSHTGELFF. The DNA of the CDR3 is TGTGCCAGCTCCCACACCGGGGAGCTGTTTTTT.

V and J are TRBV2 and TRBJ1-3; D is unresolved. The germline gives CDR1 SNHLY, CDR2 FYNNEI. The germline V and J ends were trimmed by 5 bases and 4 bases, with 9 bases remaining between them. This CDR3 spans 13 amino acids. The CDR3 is CASSNGPGNTIYF. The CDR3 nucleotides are TGTGCCAGCAGTAACGGGCCCGGAAACACCATATATTTT.

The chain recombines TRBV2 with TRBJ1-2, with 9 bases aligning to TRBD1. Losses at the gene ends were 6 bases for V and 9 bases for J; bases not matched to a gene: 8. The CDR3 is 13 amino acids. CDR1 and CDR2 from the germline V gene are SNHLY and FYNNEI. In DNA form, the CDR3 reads TGTGCCAGCAGCCGGGACAGGGAGAGTTGCTACACCTTC. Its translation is CASSRDRESCYTF.

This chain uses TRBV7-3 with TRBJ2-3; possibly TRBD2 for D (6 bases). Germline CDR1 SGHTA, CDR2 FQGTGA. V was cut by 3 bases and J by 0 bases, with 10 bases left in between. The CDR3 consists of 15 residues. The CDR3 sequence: CASSFFSGSTDTQYF. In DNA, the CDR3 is TGTGCCAGCAGCTTTTTTAGCGGTAGCACAGATACGCAGTATTTT.

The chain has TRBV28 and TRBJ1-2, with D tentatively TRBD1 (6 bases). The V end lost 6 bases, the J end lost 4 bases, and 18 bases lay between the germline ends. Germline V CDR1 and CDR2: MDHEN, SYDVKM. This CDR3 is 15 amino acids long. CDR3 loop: CASSTGTPGLYGYTF. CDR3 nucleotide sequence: TGTGCCAGCAGCACTGGGACACCTGGTCTCTATGGCTACACCTTC.

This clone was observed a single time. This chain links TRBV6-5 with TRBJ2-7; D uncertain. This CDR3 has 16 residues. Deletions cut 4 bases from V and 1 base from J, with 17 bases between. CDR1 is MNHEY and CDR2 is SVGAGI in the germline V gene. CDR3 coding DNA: TGTGCCAGCAGTTCTCCCTCCCACGCTTATTCCTACGAGCAGTACTTC. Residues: CASSSPSHAYSYEQYF.

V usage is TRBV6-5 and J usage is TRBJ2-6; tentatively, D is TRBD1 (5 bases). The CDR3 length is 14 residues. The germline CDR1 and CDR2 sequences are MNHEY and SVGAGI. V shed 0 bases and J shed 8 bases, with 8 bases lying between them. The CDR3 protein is CASSYSGVSNVLTF. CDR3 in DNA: TGTGCCAGCAGTTACTCAGGGGTTTCCAACGTCCTGACTTTC.

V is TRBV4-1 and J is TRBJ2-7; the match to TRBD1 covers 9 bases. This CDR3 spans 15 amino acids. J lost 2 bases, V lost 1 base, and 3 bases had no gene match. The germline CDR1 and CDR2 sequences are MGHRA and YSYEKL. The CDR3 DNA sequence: TGCGCCAGCAGCCAAGGCGGACAGGGGCCCTACGAGCAGTACTTC. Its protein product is CASSQGGQGPYEQYF.

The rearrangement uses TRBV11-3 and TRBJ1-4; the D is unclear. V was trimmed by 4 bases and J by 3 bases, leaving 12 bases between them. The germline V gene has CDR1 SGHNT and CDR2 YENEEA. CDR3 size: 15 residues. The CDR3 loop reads CASSSSGVANEKLFF. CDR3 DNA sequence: TGTGCCAGCAGCTCATCAGGAGTGGCTAATGAAAAACTGTTTTTT.

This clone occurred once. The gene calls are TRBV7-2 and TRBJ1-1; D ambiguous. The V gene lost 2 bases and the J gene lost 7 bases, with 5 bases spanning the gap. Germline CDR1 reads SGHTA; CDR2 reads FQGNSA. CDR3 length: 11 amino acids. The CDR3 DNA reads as TGTGCCAGCAGCTTATTTGGTGAAGCTTTCTTT. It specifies CASSLFGEAFF.

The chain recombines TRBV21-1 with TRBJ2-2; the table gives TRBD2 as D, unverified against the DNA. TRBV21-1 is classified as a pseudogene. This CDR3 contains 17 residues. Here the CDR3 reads CASLPERLAGAPGELFF. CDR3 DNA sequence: TGTGCCAGCCTCCCCGAAAGACTAGCGGGAGCCCCCGGGGAGCTGTTTTTT.

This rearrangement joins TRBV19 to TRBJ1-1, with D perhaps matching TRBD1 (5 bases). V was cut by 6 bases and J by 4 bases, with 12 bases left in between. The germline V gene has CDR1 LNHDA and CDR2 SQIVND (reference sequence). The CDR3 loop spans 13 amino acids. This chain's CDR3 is CASSRQLSTEAFF. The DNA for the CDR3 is TGTGCCAGTAGCCGACAGTTGAGCACTGAAGCTTTCTTT. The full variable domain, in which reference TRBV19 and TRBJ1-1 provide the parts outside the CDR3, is DGGITQSPKYLFRKEGQNVTLSCEQNLNHDAMYWYRQDPGQGLRLIYYSQIVNDFQKGDIAEGYSVSREKKESFPLTVTSAQKNPTAFYLCASSRQLSTEAFFGQGTRLTVV.